The 10 T cell receptor beta chains presented below share a single source sample, sequenced in a study of graft-versus-host responses after intestinal transplantation. These TCRs' antigens remain unknown. Clones were sequenced by immunoSEQ multiplex PCR, and TCRdb holds only the in-frame ones, with some missing. The top ten clones hold about 8% of a sample with about 85,000 clones, around 93% of them seen once. The sequences come from unstimulated CD8+ T cells sorted from spleen or lymph node cells, collected before transplant. These TCRs come from a human donor who was the organ donor for an intestinal transplant.

The J gene is TRBJ2-7, the V gene TRBV5-6, with D tentatively TRBD2 (5 bases). With 0 bases removed from V and 2 bases from J, the gap between germline ends came to 15 bases. The germline CDR1 and CDR2 sequences are SGHDT and YYEEEE. This CDR3 has 16 residues. Written as DNA, the CDR3 is TGTGCCAGCAGCTTGGGAGGGATACCAATCCCCTACGAGCAGTACTTC. It encodes CASSLGGIPIPYEQYF.

J is TRBJ2-1 and V is TRBV25-1, with 8 bases fitting TRBD2. The CDR3 is made up of 13 amino acids. The V gene end was trimmed by 7 bases and the J gene end by 4 bases; junction bases not matched to a gene: 3. Looked up from germline, CDR1 is MGHDK and CDR2 is SYGVNS. The CDR3 DNA is TGTGCCAGCACCGGGACTAGATACAATGAGCAGTTCTTC. Residues: CASTGTRYNEQFF.

The V and J genes are TRBV4-3 and TRBJ1-6; D unresolved. The V end was cut by 2 bases, the J end by 7 bases, with 12 bases between. The germline V gene encodes CDR1 LGHNA and CDR2 YSLEER. This CDR3 is built from 15 residues. The CDR3 reads CASSQSPGANSPLHF. The CDR3 DNA sequence: TGCGCCAGCAGCCAATCTCCGGGAGCGAATTCACCCCTCCACTTT.

On this clone: The same CDR3 also results from other DNA sequences found in this sample. The chain joins TRBV27 to TRBJ2-1; 10 bases line up with TRBD1. V lost 2 bases to trimming and J lost 4 bases; unmatched junction nucleotides: 2. This CDR3 is 15 amino acids long. The germline CDR1 and CDR2 sequences are MNHEY and SMNVEV (reference sequence). The CDR3 reads CASSLGTGVYNEQFF. CDR3 DNA: TGTGCCAGCAGTTTAGGGACAGGGGTTTACAATGAGCAGTTCTTC.

The CDR3 DNA follows: TGCGCCAGCAGCGAGAGGGACAGGGGGTCGTACGAGCAGTACTTC. Translation gives CASSERDRGSYEQYF. The chain combines TRBV5-1 with TRBJ2-7; the match to TRBD1 covers 11 bases. V dropped 4 bases and J dropped 4; count of bases not matched to a gene: 7. The CDR3 length is 15 residues. Looked up from germline, CDR1 is SGHRS and CDR2 is YFSETQ. Using reference TRBV5-1 and TRBJ2-7 for the parts outside the CDR3, the full variable domain is KAGVTQTPRYLIKTRGQQVTLSCSPISGHRSVSWYQQTPGQGLQFLFEYFSETQRNKGNFPGRFSGRQFSNSRSEMNVSTLELGDSALYLCASSERDRGSYEQYFGPGTRLTVT.

This sequence joins TRBV7-3 and TRBJ2-1; D might be TRBD2 (5 bases). This CDR3 contains 15 residues. Germline CDR1 reads SGHTA; CDR2 reads FQGTGA. Trimming took 0 bases from V and 0 from J, leaving 6 bases between them. The CDR3 protein is CASSLTAVSYNEQFF. The CDR3 DNA follows: TGTGCCAGCAGCTTAACAGCGGTCTCCTACAATGAGCAGTTCTTC.

The chain links TRBV7-9 to TRBJ2-7; 13 bases are shared with TRBD2. The CDR3 consists of 15 residues. V dropped 5 bases and J dropped 2; count of bases not matched to a gene: 3. The germline V gene encodes CDR1 SEHNR and CDR2 FQNEAQ (reference sequence). CDR3 amino acids: CASSRLAGGTYEQYF. CDR3 in DNA: TGTGCCAGCAGCCGACTAGCGGGAGGTACCTACGAGCAGTACTTC.

V and J are TRBV9 and TRBJ2-7; 8 positions agree with TRBD2. V lost 3 bases to trimming and J lost 9 bases; unmatched junction nucleotides: 2. This CDR3 is 11 amino acids long. The V gene's germline CDR1 is SGDLS and CDR2 YYNGEE. The CDR3, as DNA: TGTGCCAGCAGCGCGGGACTAGGGCAGTACTTC. It specifies CASSAGLGQYF.

This sequence joins TRBV2 and TRBJ1-1; no definite D call. The CDR3 has 14 residues. V shed 5 bases and J shed 3 bases, with 13 bases lying between them. In germline, CDR1 is SNHLY, CDR2 FYNNEI. CDR3 DNA: TGTGCCAGCAGTCCTCTCGGTGGGGACACTGAAGCTTTCTTT. The encoded protein is CASSPLGGDTEAFF.

The chain uses TRBV2 and TRBJ2-2; D remains unclear. Looked up from germline, CDR1 is SNHLY and CDR2 is FYNNEI. The CDR3 covers 17 residues. Trimming removed 3 bases from V and 5 bases from J, with 19 bases in between. Here the CDR3 reads CASSDFFGSVGTGELFF. CDR3 coding DNA: TGTGCCAGCAGTGACTTCTTCGGGTCCGTCGGGACCGGGGAGCTGTTTTTT. Combining the CDR3 with reference TRBV2 and TRBJ2-2 gives the whole variable domain EPEVTQTPSHQVTQMGQEVILRCVPISNHLYFYWYRQILGQKVEFLVSFYNNEISEKSEIFDDQFSVERPDGSNFTLKIRSTKLEDSAMYFCASSDFFGSVGTGELFFGEGSRLTVL.